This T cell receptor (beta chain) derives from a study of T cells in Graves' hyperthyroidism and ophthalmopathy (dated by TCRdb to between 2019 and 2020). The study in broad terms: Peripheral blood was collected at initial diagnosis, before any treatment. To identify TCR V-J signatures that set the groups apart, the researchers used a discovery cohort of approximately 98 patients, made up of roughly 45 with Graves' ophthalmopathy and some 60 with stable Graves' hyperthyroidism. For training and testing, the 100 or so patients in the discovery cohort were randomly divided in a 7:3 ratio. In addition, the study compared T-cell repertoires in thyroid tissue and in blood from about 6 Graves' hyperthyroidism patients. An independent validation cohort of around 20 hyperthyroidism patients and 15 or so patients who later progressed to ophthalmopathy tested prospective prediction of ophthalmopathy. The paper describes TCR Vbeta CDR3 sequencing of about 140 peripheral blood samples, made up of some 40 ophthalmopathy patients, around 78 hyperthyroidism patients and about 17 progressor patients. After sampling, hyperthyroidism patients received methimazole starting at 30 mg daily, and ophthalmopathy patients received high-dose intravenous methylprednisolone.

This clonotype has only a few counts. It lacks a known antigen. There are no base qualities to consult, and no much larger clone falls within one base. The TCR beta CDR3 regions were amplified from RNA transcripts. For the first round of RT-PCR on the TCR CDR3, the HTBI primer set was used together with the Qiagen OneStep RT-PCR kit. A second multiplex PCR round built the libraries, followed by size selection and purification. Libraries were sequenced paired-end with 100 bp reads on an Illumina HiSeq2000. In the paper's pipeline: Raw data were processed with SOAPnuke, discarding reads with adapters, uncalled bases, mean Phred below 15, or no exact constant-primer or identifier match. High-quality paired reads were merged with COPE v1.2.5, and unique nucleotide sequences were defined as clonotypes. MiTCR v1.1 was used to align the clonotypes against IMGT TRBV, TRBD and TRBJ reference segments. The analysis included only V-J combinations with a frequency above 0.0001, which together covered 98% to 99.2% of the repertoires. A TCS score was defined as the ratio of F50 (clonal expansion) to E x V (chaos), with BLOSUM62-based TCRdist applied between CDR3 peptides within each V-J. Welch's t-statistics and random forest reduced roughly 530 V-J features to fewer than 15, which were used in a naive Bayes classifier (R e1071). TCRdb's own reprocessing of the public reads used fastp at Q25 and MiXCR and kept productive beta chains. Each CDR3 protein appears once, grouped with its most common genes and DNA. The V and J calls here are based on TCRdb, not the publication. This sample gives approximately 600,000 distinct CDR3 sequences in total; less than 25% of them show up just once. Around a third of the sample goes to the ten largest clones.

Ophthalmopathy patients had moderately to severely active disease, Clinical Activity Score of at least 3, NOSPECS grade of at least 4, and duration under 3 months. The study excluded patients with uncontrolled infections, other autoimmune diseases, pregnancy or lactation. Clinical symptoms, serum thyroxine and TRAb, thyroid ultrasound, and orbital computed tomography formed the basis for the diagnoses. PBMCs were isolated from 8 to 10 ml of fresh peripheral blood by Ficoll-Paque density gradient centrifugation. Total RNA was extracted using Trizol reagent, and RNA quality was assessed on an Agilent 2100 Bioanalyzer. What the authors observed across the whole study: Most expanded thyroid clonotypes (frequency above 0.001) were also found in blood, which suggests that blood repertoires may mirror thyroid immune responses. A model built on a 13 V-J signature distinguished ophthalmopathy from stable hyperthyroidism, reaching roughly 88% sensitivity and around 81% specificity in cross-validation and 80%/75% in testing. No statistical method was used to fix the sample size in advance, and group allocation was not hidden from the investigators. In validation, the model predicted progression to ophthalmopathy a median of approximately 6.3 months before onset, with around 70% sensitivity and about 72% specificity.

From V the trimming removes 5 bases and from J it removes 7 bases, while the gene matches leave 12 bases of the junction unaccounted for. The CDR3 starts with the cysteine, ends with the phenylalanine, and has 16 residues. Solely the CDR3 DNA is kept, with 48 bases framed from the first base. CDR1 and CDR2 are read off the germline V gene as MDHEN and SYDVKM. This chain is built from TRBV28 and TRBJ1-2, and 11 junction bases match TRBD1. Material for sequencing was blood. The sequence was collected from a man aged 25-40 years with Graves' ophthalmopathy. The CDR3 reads CASSPARRTGGFGYTF. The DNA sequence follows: TGTGCCAGCAGTCCCGCGAGGAGGACAGGGGGCTTTGGCTACACCTTC.